This T cell receptor beta chain was obtained from a study of OX40 agonist ivuxolimab in advanced cancers. Study overall: Of the patients, three showed partial responses, one with hepatocellular carcinoma and two with cutaneous melanoma.

Data came from immunoSEQ multiplex PCR; TCRdb stores just in-frame clones and leaves some out. The data contain some 50,000 clones, roughly 90% of them singletons. This sample comprised CD4+ or CD8+ T cells sorted from blood, obtained in a trial of the OX40 agonist ivuxolimab. This TCR came from an adult with an advanced solid tumor such as melanoma, head and neck, liver or kidney cancer.

CDR3 sequence: CASSLSRDYPNTDTQYF. DNA of the CDR3: TGTGCCAGCAGTTTATCCCGGGACTATCCGAACACAGATACGCAGTATTTT. The chain links TRBV27 to TRBJ2-3, with TRBD2 matching over 7 bases. This CDR3 spans 17 amino acids. V trimming: 0 bases; J trimming: 2 bases; junction bases outside the gene matches: 8. Germline V CDR1 and CDR2: MNHEY, SMNVEV (reference sequence).